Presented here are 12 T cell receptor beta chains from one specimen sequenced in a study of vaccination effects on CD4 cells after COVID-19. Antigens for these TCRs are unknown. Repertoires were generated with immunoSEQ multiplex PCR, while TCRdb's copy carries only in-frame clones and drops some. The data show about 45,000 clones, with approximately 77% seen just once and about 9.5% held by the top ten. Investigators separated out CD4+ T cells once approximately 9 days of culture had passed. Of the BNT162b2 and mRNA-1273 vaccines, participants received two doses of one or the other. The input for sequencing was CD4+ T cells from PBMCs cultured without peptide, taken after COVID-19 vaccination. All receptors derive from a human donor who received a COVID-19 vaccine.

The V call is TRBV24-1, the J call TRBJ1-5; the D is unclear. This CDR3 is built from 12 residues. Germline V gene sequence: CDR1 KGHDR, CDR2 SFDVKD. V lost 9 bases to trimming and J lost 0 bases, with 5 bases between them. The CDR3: CATAGSNQPQHF. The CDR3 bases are TGTGCCACCGCGGGTAGCAATCAGCCCCAGCATTTT.

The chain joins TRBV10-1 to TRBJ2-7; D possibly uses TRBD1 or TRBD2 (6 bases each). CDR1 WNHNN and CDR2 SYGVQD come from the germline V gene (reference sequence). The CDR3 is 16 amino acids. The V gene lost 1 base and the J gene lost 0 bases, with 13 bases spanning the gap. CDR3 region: CASSELFGGPSYEQYF. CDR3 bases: TGCGCCAGCAGTGAGTTGTTCGGGGGCCCCTCCTACGAGCAGTACTTC.

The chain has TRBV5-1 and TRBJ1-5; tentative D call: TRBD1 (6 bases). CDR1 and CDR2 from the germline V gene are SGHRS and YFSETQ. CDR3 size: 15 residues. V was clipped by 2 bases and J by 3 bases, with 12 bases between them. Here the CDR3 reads CASSLQGLSNQPQHF. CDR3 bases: TGCGCCAGCAGCTTACAGGGATTGTCCAATCAGCCCCAGCATTTT.

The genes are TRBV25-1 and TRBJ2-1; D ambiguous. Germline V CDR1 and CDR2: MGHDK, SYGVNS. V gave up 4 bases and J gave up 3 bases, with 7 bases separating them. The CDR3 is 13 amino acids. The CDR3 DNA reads TGTGCCAGCAGTGTTGCCAGCTACAATGAGCAGTTCTTC. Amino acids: CASSVASYNEQFF.

Written as DNA, the CDR3 is TGTGCCAGCAGCCAAGGGGGTTTGAGAACTAGCACAGATACGCAGTATTTT. This gives the protein CASSQGGLRTSTDTQYF. The chain has TRBV3-1 (or the pseudogene TRBV3-2) and TRBJ2-3; D unclear. Germline CDR1 and CDR2: LGHDT and YNNKEL (reference sequence). Between the trimmed V and J ends, which lost 1 base and 0 bases, there was a span of 14 bases. The CDR3 contains 17 residues.

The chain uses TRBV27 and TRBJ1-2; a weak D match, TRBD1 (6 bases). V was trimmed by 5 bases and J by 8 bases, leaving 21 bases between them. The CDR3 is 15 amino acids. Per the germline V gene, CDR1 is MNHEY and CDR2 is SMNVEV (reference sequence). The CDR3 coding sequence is TGTGCCAGCAGTCAAACAGGGCTGAATCCGGGAGGCTACACCTTC. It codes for CASSQTGLNPGGYTF.

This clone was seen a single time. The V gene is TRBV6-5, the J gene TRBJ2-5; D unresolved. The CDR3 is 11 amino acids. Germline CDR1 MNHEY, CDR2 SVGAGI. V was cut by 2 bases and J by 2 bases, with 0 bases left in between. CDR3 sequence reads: CASSYQETQYF. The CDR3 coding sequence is TGTGCCAGCAGTTACCAAGAGACCCAGTACTTC.

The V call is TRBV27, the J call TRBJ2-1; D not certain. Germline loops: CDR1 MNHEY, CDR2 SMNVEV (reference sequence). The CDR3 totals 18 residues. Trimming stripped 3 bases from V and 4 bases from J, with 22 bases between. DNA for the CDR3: TGTGCCAGCAGTTTCGCCGTCAGAGACATTTTTTTATACAATGAGCAGTTCTTC. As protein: CASSFAVRDIFLYNEQFF.

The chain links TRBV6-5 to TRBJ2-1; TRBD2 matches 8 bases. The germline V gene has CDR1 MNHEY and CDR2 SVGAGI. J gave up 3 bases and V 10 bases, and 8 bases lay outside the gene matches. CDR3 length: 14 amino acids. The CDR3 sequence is CATFTSGDYNEQFF. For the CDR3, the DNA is TGTGCCACTTTTACTAGCGGAGACTACAATGAGCAGTTCTTC.

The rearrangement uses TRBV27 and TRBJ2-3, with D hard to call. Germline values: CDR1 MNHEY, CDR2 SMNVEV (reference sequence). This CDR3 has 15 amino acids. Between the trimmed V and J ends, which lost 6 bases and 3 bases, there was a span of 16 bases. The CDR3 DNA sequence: TGTGCCAGCAGCGCCCCTGACTCTTTAACAGATACGCAGTATTTT. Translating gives CASSAPDSLTDTQYF.

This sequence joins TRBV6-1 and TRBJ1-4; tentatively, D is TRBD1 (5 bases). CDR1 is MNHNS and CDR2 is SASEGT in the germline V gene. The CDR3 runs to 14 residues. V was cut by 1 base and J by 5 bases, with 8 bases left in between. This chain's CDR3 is CASSEVGPNEKLFF. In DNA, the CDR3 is TGTGCCAGCAGTGAAGTGGGACCCAATGAAAAACTGTTTTTT.

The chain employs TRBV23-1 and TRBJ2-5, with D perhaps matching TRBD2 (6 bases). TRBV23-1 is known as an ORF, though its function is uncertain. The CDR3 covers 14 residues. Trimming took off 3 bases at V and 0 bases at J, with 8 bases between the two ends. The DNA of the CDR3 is TGCGCCAGCAGTCATACGGGGGACCAAGAGACCCAGTACTTC. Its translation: CASSHTGDQETQYF.